This T cell receptor (beta chain) is drawn from a study of blood T cell repertoires in COVID-19. Study-level background: There were acute and convalescent COVID-19 samples, and they came from the United States, Italy and Spain. T cells, B-cell-depleted T cells, or PBMCs provided the cDNA or gDNA that served as material.

This clone occurred once. The CDR3 is 15 amino acids. Per the germline V gene, CDR1 is SGHRS and CDR2 is YFSETQ. Trimming shortened V by 1 base and J by 3 bases, and 11 bases separated the two germline ends. How the authors handled the data: Scientists estimated how many nucleated cells there were by amplifying reference gene primers. TCRdb's table, derived via immunoSEQ multiplex PCR, lists solely in-frame clones and lacks some. V, J and clone size were drawn from that table, and D and trimming were deduced from the DNA. The sample has 200,000 to 250,000 clones, more than 65% seen once; the top ten hold 3.6%.

Sequenced input: peripheral blood. This TCR came from an elderly woman with acute or convalescent COVID-19. The chain combines TRBV5-1 with TRBJ2-1; D is unresolved. The CDR3 bases are TGCGCCAGCAGCTTGTCGGAAGGCGGCTACAATGAGCAGTTCTTC. It codes for CASSLSEGGYNEQFF.